Included here is one T cell receptor beta chain sequence, with context. Methods used by the authors: The authors estimated nucleated cell counts from reference gene primer amplification. TCRdb's table, derived via immunoSEQ multiplex PCR, lists solely in-frame clones and lacks some. That table supplies the V and J calls and clone size; D and trimming were determined from the DNA. The table lists 120,000 to 150,000 clones, roughly three quarters of them singletons, with over 8.5% in the top ten. These data are taken from a study of blood T cell repertoires in COVID-19. As for the study in general: The United States, Italy and Spain were the sources of the acute and convalescent COVID-19 samples. T cells, B-cell-depleted T cells, or PBMCs provided the cDNA or gDNA that served as material.

V was shortened by 2 bases and J by 2 bases, with 9 bases between the two germline ends. The germline V gene encodes CDR1 LNHDA and CDR2 SQIVND (reference sequence). The CDR3 spans 15 residues. Input material: peripheral blood. The sequence was collected from a man aged 50-60 years with active or convalescent COVID-19. The chain couples TRBV19 to TRBJ2-2; D uncertain. Here the CDR3 reads CASSIRDTNTGELFF. The CDR3 DNA is TGTGCCAGTAGTATACGAGACACAAACACCGGGGAGCTGTTTTTT.